One sample yielded the 6 T cell receptor beta chains listed below, sequenced in a study of T-cell reconstitution after alpha-beta-depleted transplantation in children. Preparation of the TCRbeta library used unique molecular identifiers. TCRdb independently ran MiXCR on the PCR reads; one entry per CDR3 protein. The sample shows 250,000 to 350,000 distinct CDR3 sequences, more than 9% of them seen only once. The sequencing here drew on PBMCs from the stem cell graft donor, taken from the stem cell graft. Receptors were obtained from a human donor who donated a stem cell graft to a child with SCID.

This chain connects TRBV14 to TRBJ1-1; the match to TRBD1 covers 10 bases. Germline-derived CDR1 and CDR2 are SGHDN and FVKESK. Trimming took 3 bases from V and 4 from J; bases not matched to a gene: 5. The CDR3 is 15 residues long. CDR3 in amino acids: CASSHTGTGVTEAFF. CDR3 coding DNA: TGTGCCAGCAGCCACACCGGGACAGGGGTCACTGAAGCTTTCTTT.

There are a few counts of this clonotype. The rearrangement uses TRBV10-3 and TRBJ1-2, with D maybe TRBD1 (6 bases). Germline CDR1 ENHRY, CDR2 SYGVKD. V lost 4 bases, J lost 4 bases, and 7 bases lay in between. The CDR3 totals 12 residues. CDR3 region: CAISGTAYGYTF. Written as DNA, the CDR3 is TGTGCCATCAGTGGGACAGCCTATGGCTACACCTTC.

This clonotype was counted only a few times. The rearrangement joins TRBV7-9 to TRBJ1-1; D not resolved. CDR1 SEHNR and CDR2 FQNEAQ come from the germline V gene (reference sequence). Between the trimmed V and J ends, which lost 5 bases and 1 base, there was a span of 5 bases. The CDR3 totals 12 residues. As DNA, the CDR3 is TGTGCCAGCAGCATGGCGAACACTGAAGCTTTCTTT. Translated, it gives CASSMANTEAFF.

The rearrangement joins TRBV9 to TRBJ2-7; no definite D call. The CDR3 runs 14 residues. The germline V gene encodes CDR1 SGDLS and CDR2 YYNGEE. The ends were cut back, 0 bases at V and 0 bases at J, with 7 bases in the middle. For the CDR3, the DNA is TGTGCCAGCAGCGTAGGCAGCCTCTCCTACGAGCAGTACTTC. It is translated as CASSVGSLSYEQYF.

This chain joins TRBV10-3 and TRBJ2-7; the match to TRBD1 covers 7 bases. The CDR3 runs 15 residues. Germline V gene lookup returns CDR1 ENHRY and CDR2 SYGVKD. Germline trimming cut 5 bases from V and 1 base from J; bases unmatched to any gene: 8. The DNA of the CDR3 is TGTGCCATCAGTAACAGGGGCGAAGGATCCTACGAGCAGTACTTC. This translates into CAISNRGEGSYEQYF.

This clonotype was counted between two and nine times. CDR3 DNA sequence: TGTGCCAGCAATCAGGGCTCCTACAATGAGCAGTTCTTC. It yields the protein CASNQGSYNEQFF. This chain links TRBV27 with TRBJ2-1; the D gene is possibly TRBD1 (5 bases). CDR3 size: 13 residues. Germline CDR1 and CDR2: MNHEY and SMNVEV (reference sequence). Between the trimmed V and J ends, which lost 7 bases and 0 bases, there was a span of 7 bases.